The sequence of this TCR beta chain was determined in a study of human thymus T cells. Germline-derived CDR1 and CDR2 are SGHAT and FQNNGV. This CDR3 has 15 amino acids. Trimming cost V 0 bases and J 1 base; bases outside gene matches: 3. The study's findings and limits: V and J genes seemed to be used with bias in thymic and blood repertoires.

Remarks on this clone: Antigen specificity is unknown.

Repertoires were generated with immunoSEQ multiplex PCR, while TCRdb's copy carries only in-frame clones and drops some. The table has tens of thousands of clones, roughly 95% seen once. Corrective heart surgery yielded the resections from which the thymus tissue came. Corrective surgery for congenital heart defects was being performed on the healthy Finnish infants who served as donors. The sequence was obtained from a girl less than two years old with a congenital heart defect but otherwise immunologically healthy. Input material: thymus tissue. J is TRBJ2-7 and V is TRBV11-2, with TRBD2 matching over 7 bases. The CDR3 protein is CASSLDEGGSYEQYF. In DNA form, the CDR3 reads TGTGCCAGCAGCTTAGATGAGGGAGGGTCCTACGAGCAGTACTTC.